Listed below are T cell receptor beta chains from one sample, sequenced in a study of T-cell reconstitution after alpha-beta-depleted transplantation in children. TCRdb re-called the PCR reads through MiXCR, storing one row per CDR3 protein. The sample lists about 420,000 distinct CDR3 sequences; about 16% were seen once. Sequences were derived from PBMCs, mostly from graft donor cells, sampled 360 days after TCRalphabeta/CD19-depleted stem cell transplant. The receptors come from a boy under two years old who had a stem cell transplant for Wiskott-Aldrich syndrome, so the T cells may come from the graft donor. Both conserved end residues are part of each CDR3. The order of the fields is clone size, V gene, CDR3 length, J gene, D gene, CDR3 DNA, CDR3 protein. D genes are given only for firm matches. A clone size is listed for some rows: how often the clone was seen (once, few, many), or a class if it is expanded.

few	TRBV24-1	17	TRBJ2-1	TRBD1	TGTGCCACCAGTGATCCGACAGGGTACGGGTCCTACAATGAGCAGTTCTTC	CATSDPTGYGSYNEQFF
-	TRBV7-2	14	TRBJ2-1	TRBD2	TGTGCCATAGGCCAACTAGCGGGACAAGGCGAGCAGTTCTTC	CAIGQLAGQGEQFF
few	TRBV4-1	16	TRBJ2-7	-	TGCGCCAGCAGCCATAGCCGGCTAAGGGGTGAGGTCGAGCAGTACTTC	CASSHSRLRGEVEQYF
few	TRBV20-1	14	TRBJ1-1	-	TGCAGTGCTAGAAGCCCCGGGGCCGCGGTGGGGGCTTTCTTT	CSARSPGAAVGAFF
few	TRBV28	16	TRBJ2-4	TRBD1	TGTGCCAGCAGTATATCCGGGACAGGGTCCAAAAACATTCAGTACTTC	CASSISGTGSKNIQYF
-	TRBV5-1	13	TRBJ2-7	-	TGCGCCAGCAGCCACGGGCTACCCTACGAGCAGTACTTC	CASSHGLPYEQYF
-	TRBV4-1	15	TRBJ2-7	-	TGCGCCAGCAGCCAACTCGTACGGCCCTTTGACGAGCAGTACTTC	CASSQLVRPFDEQYF
-	TRBV6-2/TRBV6-3	18	TRBJ2-2	TRBD2	TGTGCCAGCAGTTACTCTCGTGGACTAGCGACCAACACCGGGGAGCTGTTTTTT	CASSYSRGLATNTGELFF
few	TRBV6-5	16	TRBJ2-2	-	TGTGCCAGCAGTTGGGGGGTGACACTGAACACCGGGGAGCTGTTTTTT	CASSWGVTLNTGELFF
few	TRBV5-6	16	TRBJ2-3	TRBD2	TGTGCCAGCAGCCTACTAGCGGGGGGGAAGGCAGATACGCAGTATTTT	CASSLLAGGKADTQYF
-	TRBV24-1	14	TRBJ2-1	-	TGTGCCACCAGAGGCAGTGAATACGCTTTTGAGCAGTTCTTC	CATRGSEYAFEQFF
few	TRBV10-3	11	TRBJ2-7	TRBD1	TGTGCCACCCAGGGGGCGAACGAGCAGTACTTC	CATQGANEQYF
-	TRBV7-2	13	TRBJ2-7	TRBD2	TGTACCAGCAGAAGTCTAGCGGGAGTGGTGCAGTACTTC	CTSRSLAGVVQYF
few	TRBV2	13	TRBJ1-5	-	TGTGCCTCCCTAGGAGGGGCCAATCAGCCCCAGCATTTT	CASLGGANQPQHF
many	TRBV20-1	12	TRBJ2-3	-	TGCAGTGCTAGACTACAGCAAGATACGCAGTATTTT	CSARLQQDTQYF
-	TRBV4-1	17	TRBJ2-1	TRBD2	TGCGCCAGCAGCCAAGATCCTTTGGGGGGGTCCTACAATGAGCAGTTCTTC	CASSQDPLGGSYNEQFF
few	TRBV5-1	16	TRBJ2-1	TRBD2	TGCGCCAGCAGCCCGGGGACTAGCGGGAGGGCTAGTGAGCAGTTCTTC	CASSPGTSGRASEQFF
-	TRBV11-2	15	TRBJ1-1	-	TGTGCCAGCAGCTTATCTGGGGCGGGAAGCACTGAAGCTTTCTTT	CASSLSGAGSTEAFF
-	TRBV10-3	16	TRBJ2-3	TRBD2	TGTGCCATCAGTTTAGCGGGAGGGCTTAGCACAGATACGCAGTATTTT	CAISLAGGLSTDTQYF
many	TRBV20-1	12	TRBJ1-2	-	TGCAGTGCAGGTCGGGGAAACTATGGCTACACCTTC	CSAGRGNYGYTF
-	TRBV24-1	18	TRBJ2-1	-	TGTGCCACCAGTGGGGAGGGGGGGCCTCCGAAGGGTCACAATGAGCAGTTCTTC	CATSGEGGPPKGHNEQFF
-	TRBV28	15	TRBJ2-5	-	TGTGCCAGCCAACTGTCGGGCGCGGGTCTAGAGACCCAGTACTTC	CASQLSGAGLETQYF
few	TRBV7-2	15	TRBJ2-1	-	TGTGCCAGCACCCCAGGGGAGCGGGGCTACAATGAGCAGTTCTTC	CASTPGERGYNEQFF
many	TRBV5-1	13	TRBJ1-4	-	TGCGCCAGCAGCCCGGGACTCAATGAAAAACTGTTTTTT	CASSPGLNEKLFF
-	TRBV7-7	17	TRBJ2-1	TRBD1	TGTGCCAGCAGCCCCCGCCCCAGGGGGCCTTTATACAATGAGCAGTTCTTC	CASSPRPRGPLYNEQFF
few	TRBV5-1	13	TRBJ2-5	-	TGCGCCAGCACGGGGCAGAACCAAGAGACCCAGTACTTC	CASTGQNQETQYF
-	TRBV12-3/TRBV12-4	18	TRBJ2-1	TRBD2	TGTGCCAGCAGTTTGTGGCTAGCGGGAGGGCCGAAGGACAATGAGCAGTTCTTC	CASSLWLAGGPKDNEQFF
-	TRBV29-1	12	TRBJ2-5	TRBD1	TGCAGCGTTGGGGGACAGGCAGAGACCCAGTACTTC	CSVGGQAETQYF
-	TRBV12-3/TRBV12-4	12	TRBJ1-5	-	TGTGCCAGCAGTGACCGAGATCAGCCCCAGCATTTT	CASSDRDQPQHF
few	TRBV20-1	13	TRBJ2-7	-	TGCAGTGCTAGGGGGCAGACCCTGTACGAGCAGTACTTC	CSARGQTLYEQYF
few	TRBV9	14	TRBJ2-5	-	TGTGCCAGCAGCGTAGACGTCTGGGGGGAGACCCAGTACTTC	CASSVDVWGETQYF
few	TRBV6-4	13	TRBJ2-3	-	TGTGCCAGCAGTGACTCGCCGGGAGATACGCAGTATTTT	CASSDSPGDTQYF
-	TRBV7-6	18	TRBJ2-1	-	TGTGCCAGCAGCTTAGACGCGAGGGCGGGTAGAGCAGACAATGAGCAGTTCTTC	CASSLDARAGRADNEQFF
-	TRBV24-1	15	TRBJ2-2	TRBD1	TGTGCCACCCAACCCCCGGGACAGGGATCCGGGGAGCTGTTTTTT	CATQPPGQGSGELFF
-	TRBV12-3/TRBV12-4	14	TRBJ2-2	-	TGTGCCAGCAGTTTAGCAGGCTTCACCGGGGAGCTGTTTTTT	CASSLAGFTGELFF
-	TRBV15	15	TRBJ1-3	-	TGTGCCACCAGCAGAGAGGACAGCGCTGGAAACACCATATATTTT	CATSREDSAGNTIYF
-	TRBV28	14	TRBJ2-1	TRBD2	TGTGCCAGCACCCTAGCGGGACGCTACAATGAGCAGTTCTTC	CASTLAGRYNEQFF
-	TRBV12-3/TRBV12-4	17	TRBJ2-1	TRBD2	TGTGCCAGCAGTTTACCCCAGACTAGCGGGAGGACCAATGAGCAGTTCTTC	CASSLPQTSGRTNEQFF
few	TRBV20-1	16	TRBJ2-1	TRBD1	TGCAGTGCTAGAACTCTCCGGACAGGGACCTACAATGAGCAGTTCTTC	CSARTLRTGTYNEQFF
-	TRBV20-1	15	TRBJ2-5	TRBD1	TGCAGTGCGGGAAGGACAGGGGGGGTCGGAGAGACCCAGTACTTC	CSAGRTGGVGETQYF
many	TRBV20-1	15	TRBJ2-3	TRBD2	TGCAGTGCTACCATACCGGGACTAGCAACAGATACGCAGTATTTT	CSATIPGLATDTQYF
-	TRBV18	17	TRBJ2-7	-	TGTGCCAGCTCGGAGTTTCAAGCCGGACCCTCCCTAAGAGGGCAGTACTTC	CASSEFQAGPSLRGQYF
few	TRBV20-1	17	TRBJ2-1	TRBD1	TGCAGTGCTAGAGGGGACAGAAGGCCGCCGGCGGGCAATGAGCAGTTCTTC	CSARGDRRPPAGNEQFF
few	TRBV5-1	15	TRBJ1-4	-	TGCGCCAGCAGCTTAGCAGGGAGGTTGGATGAAAAACTGTTTTTT	CASSLAGRLDEKLFF
few	TRBV6-5	15	TRBJ2-5	-	TGTGCCAGCAGTTACTCGAAAGAGGGCTTCGGGACCCAGTACTTC	CASSYSKEGFGTQYF
-	TRBV10-3	12	TRBJ2-7	-	TGTGCCATCAGTGTCCTTTCCTACGAGCAGTACTTC	CAISVLSYEQYF
-	TRBV4-3	16	TRBJ2-7	TRBD2	TGCGCCAGCAGCCAAGATCTTAGCGGGAGGCTGTACGAGCAGTACTTC	CASSQDLSGRLYEQYF
-	TRBV6-1	14	TRBJ2-3	TRBD1	TGTGCCAGCACTGGGACAGGGTCGGGGGATACGCAGTATTTT	CASTGTGSGDTQYF
few	TRBV27	15	TRBJ2-5	TRBD1	TGTGCCAGCAGTGAGGGACAGGAAAGACGGGAGACCCAGTACTTC	CASSEGQERRETQYF
-	TRBV7-2	13	TRBJ2-7	-	TGTGCCAGCAGCTTACATCTTCGCTACGAGCAGTACTTC	CASSLHLRYEQYF
few	TRBV4-3	16	TRBJ2-1	TRBD1	TGCGCCAGCAGCCAATTCGTCCGGGACAGGGGTTATGAGCAGTTCTTC	CASSQFVRDRGYEQFF
-	TRBV6-5	15	TRBJ2-1	-	TGTGCCAGCAAGGGGGGCCCCGAAGAATACAATGAGCAGTTCTTC	CASKGGPEEYNEQFF
-	TRBV12-3/TRBV12-4	13	TRBJ2-1	-	TGTGCCAGCAGTTTTCGGGGGCTACATGCGGAGTTCTTC	CASSFRGLHAEFF
few	TRBV19	13	TRBJ1-2	-	TGTGCCAGCCGTACAGGCCACTCCTATGGCTACACCTTC	CASRTGHSYGYTF
few	TRBV29-1	14	TRBJ2-7	TRBD2	TGCAGCGTGTTACTAGCGGGATGGGTTTACGAGCAGTACTTC	CSVLLAGWVYEQYF
many	TRBV5-1	15	TRBJ2-3	TRBD2	TGTGCCAGCAGCTTACTAGCGGGGTTCACAGATACGCAGTATTTT	CASSLLAGFTDTQYF
-	TRBV28	15	TRBJ2-1	-	TGTGCCAGCAGTTTTACTAGAGCGATTTACAATGAGCAGTTCTTC	CASSFTRAIYNEQFF
-	TRBV12-3/TRBV12-4	14	TRBJ1-5	-	TGTGCCAGCAGGACAGGTAATAGCAATCAGCCCCAGCATTTT	CASRTGNSNQPQHF